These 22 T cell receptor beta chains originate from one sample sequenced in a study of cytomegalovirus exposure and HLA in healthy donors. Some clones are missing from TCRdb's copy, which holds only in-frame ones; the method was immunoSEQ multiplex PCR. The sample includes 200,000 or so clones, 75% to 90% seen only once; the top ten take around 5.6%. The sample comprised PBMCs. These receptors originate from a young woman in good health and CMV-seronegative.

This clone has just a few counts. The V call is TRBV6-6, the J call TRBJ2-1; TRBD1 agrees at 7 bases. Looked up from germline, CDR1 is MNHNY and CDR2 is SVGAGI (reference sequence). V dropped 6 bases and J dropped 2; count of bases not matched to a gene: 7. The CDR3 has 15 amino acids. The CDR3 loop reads CASRFHRGTYNEQFF. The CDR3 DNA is TGTGCCAGCAGGTTTCACAGGGGAACCTACAATGAGCAGTTCTTC.

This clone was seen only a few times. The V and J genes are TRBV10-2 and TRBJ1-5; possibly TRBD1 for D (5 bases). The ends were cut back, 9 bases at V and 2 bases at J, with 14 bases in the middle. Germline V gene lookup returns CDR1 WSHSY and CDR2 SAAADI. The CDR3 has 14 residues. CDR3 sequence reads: CASGEGIGNQPQHF. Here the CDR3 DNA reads TGCGCCAGTGGGGAGGGGATAGGCAATCAGCCCCAGCATTTT.

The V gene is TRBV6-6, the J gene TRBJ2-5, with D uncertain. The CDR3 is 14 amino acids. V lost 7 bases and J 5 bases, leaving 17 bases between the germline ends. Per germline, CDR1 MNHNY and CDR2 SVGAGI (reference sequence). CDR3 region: CASKGEIGAETQYF. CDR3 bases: TGTGCCAGCAAAGGTGAAATTGGAGCGGAGACCCAGTACTTC.

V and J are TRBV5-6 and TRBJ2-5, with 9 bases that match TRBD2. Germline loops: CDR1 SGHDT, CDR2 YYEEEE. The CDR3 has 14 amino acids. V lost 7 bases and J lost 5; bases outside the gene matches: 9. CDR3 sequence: CASVPSGEVETQYF. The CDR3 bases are TGTGCCAGCGTCCCTAGCGGGGAGGTTGAGACCCAGTACTTC.

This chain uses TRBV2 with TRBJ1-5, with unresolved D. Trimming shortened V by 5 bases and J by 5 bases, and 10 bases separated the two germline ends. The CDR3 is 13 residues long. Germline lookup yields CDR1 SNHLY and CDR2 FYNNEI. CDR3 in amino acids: CASSKAGYQPQHF. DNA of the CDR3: TGTGCCAGCAGTAAGGCCGGGTATCAGCCCCAGCATTTT.

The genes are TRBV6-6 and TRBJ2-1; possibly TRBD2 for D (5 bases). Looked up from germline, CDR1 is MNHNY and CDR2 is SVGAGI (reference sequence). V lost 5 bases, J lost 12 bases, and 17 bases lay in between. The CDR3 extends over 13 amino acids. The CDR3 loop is CASSRGPPEGQFF. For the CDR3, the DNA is TGTGCCAGCAGTAGAGGACCCCCCGAGGGGCAGTTCTTC.

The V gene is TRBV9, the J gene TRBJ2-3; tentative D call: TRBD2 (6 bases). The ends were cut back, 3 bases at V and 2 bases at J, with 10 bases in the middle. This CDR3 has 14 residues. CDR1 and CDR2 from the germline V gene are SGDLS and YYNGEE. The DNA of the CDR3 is TGTGCCAGCAGCGCCCGGGGGTCCACAGATACGCAGTATTTT. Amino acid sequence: CASSARGSTDTQYF.

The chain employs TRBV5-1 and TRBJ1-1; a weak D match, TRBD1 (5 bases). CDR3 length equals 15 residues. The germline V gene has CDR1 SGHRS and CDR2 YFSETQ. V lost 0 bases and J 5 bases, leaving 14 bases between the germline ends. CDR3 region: CASSLGGVWGTEAFF. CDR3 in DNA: TGCGCCAGCAGCTTGGGTGGGGTATGGGGGACTGAAGCTTTCTTT.

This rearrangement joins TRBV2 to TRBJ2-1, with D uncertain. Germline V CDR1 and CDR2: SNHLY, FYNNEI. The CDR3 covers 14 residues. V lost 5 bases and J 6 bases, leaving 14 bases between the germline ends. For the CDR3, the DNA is TGTGCCAGCAGTCTCTTGCTAGATCCCAATGAGCAGTTCTTC. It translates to CASSLLLDPNEQFF.

The CDR3 spells CASSLFTGSDQPQHF. DNA for the CDR3: TGTGCCAGCAGTTTATTCACAGGGAGCGATCAGCCCCAGCATTTT. The V gene is TRBV27, the J gene TRBJ1-5; D is perhaps TRBD1 (6 bases). Germline CDR1 MNHEY, CDR2 SMNVEV (reference sequence). V lost 1 base and J lost 5, with 12 bases in between. CDR3 length equals 15 residues.

The CDR3 loop reads CASSFDRLYEQYF. CDR3 DNA sequence: TGCGCCAGCAGCTTTGACAGGTTGTACGAGCAGTACTTC. The chain carries TRBV5-1 and TRBJ2-7, with D maybe TRBD1 (6 bases). V was pared by 2 bases and J by 4 bases, with 10 bases between. The CDR3 is 13 amino acids. In germline, CDR1 is SGHRS, CDR2 YFSETQ.

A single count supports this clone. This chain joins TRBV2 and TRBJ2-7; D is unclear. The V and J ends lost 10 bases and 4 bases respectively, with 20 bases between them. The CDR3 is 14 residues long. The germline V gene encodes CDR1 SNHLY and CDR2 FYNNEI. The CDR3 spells CATKPRTDPYEQYF. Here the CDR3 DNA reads TGTGCCACCAAACCGAGGACGGACCCTTACGAGCAGTACTTC.

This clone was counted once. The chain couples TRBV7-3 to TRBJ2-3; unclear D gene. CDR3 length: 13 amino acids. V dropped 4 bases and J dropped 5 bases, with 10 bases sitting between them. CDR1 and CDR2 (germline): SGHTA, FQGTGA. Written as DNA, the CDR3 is TGTGCCAGCAGCTCCCTCTCAGGAGATACGCAGTATTTT. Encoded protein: CASSSLSGDTQYF.

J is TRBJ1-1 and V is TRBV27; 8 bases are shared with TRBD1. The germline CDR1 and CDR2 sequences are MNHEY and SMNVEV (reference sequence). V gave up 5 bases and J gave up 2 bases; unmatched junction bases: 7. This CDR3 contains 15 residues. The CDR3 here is CASSIGQGYNTEAFF. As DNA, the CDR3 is TGTGCCAGCAGTATCGGACAGGGTTATAACACTGAAGCTTTCTTT.

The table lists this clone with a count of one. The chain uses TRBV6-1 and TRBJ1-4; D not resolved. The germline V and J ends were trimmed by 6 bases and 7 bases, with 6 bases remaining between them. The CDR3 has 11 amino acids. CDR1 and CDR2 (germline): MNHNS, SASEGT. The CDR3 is CASSEFEKLFF. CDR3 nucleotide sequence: TGTGCCAGCAGCGAGTTTGAAAAACTGTTTTTT.

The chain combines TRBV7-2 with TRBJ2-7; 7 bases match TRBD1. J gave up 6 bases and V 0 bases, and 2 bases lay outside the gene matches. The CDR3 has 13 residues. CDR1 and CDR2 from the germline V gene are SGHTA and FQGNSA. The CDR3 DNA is TGTGCCAGCAGCTTAGCGGGACAGTTCGAGCAGTACTTC. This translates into CASSLAGQFEQYF.

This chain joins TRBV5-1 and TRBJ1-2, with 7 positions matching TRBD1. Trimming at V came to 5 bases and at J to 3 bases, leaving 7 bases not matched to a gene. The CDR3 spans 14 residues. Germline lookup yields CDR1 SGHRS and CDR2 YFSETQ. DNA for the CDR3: TGCGCCAGCAGTACGACAGGGTTGGACTATGGCTACACCTTC. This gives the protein CASSTTGLDYGYTF.

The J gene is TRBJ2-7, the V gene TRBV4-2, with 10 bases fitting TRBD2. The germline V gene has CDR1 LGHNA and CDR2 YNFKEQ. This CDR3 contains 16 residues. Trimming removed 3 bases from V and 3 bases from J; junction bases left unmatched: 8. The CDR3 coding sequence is TGTGCCAGCAGCCAGGGAGGACTAGCGGACCTCTACGAGCAGTACTTC. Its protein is CASSQGGLADLYEQYF.

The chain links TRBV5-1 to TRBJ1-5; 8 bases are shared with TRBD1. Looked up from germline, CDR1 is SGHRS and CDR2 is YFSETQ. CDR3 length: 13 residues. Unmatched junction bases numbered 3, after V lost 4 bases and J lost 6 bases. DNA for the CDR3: TGCGCCAGCAGCCTGGACAGGGCTCAGCCCCAGCATTTT. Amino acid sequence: CASSLDRAQPQHF. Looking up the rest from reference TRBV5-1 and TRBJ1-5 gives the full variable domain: KAGVTQTPRYLIKTRGQQVTLSCSPISGHRSVSWYQQTPGQGLQFLFEYFSETQRNKGNFPGRFSGRQFSNSRSEMNVSTLELGDSALYLCASSLDRAQPQHFGDGTRLSIL.

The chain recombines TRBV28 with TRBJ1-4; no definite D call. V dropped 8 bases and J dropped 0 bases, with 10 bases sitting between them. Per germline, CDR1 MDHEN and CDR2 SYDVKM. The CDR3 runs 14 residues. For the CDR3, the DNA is TGTGCCAGCCTAGGGAGGGCAACTAATGAAAAACTGTTTTTT. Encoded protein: CASLGRATNEKLFF.

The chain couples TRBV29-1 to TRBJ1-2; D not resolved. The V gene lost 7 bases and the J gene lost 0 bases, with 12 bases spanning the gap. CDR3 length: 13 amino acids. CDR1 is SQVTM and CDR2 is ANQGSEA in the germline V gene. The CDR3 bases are TGCAGCGGCGGTGAGCCGGCTAACTATGGCTACACCTTC. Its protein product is CSGGEPANYGYTF.

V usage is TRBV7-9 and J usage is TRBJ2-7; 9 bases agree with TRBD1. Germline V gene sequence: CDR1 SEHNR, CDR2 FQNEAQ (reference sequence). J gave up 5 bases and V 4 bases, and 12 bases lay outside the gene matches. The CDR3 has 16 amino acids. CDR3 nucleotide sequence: TGTGCCAGCAGCTCGCGGTACGGGACAGGGAGTAACGAGCAGTACTTC. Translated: CASSSRYGTGSNEQYF.